Each of the 12 T cell receptor beta chains below was sequenced from the same sample in a study of CDR3 diversity in severe acne. Each CDR3 protein is one row after TCRdb ran MiXCR on the PCR reads. The data show tens of thousands of distinct CDR3 sequences, 45% to 55% seen once. The sample taken for sequencing was blood. The receptors originated from a male donor in good health, without acne.

Details on this clonotype: This may be a read error, as it is one base from a much larger clone. V gene TRBV2 combines with J gene TRBJ1-1; a weak D match, TRBD1 (5 bases). Germline V gene lookup returns CDR1 SNHLY and CDR2 FYNNEI. CDR3 length: 13 amino acids. The CDR3: CAGSPDIKTEAFF. In nucleotides, the CDR3 is TGTGCCGGCAGTCCGGACATCAAAACTGAAGCTTTCTTT. Complete variable domain (other parts from reference TRBV2 and TRBJ1-1): EPEVTQTPSHQVTQMGQEVILRCVPISNHLYFYWYRQILGQKVEFLVSFYNNEISEKSEIFDDQFSVERPDGSNFTLKIRSTKLEDSAMYFCAGSPDIKTEAFFGQGTRLTVV.

The rearrangement joins TRBV29-1 to TRBJ2-1; TRBD2 matches 9 bases. Germline assignment: CDR1 SQVTM and CDR2 ANQGSEA. CDR3 length: 13 amino acids. V shed 1 base, J shed 7 bases, and the junction held 2 bases outside the gene matches. Here the CDR3 reads CSVEGAGGNEQFF. The CDR3 DNA reads as TGCAGCGTTGAAGGGGCGGGAGGGAATGAGCAGTTCTTC.

The chain employs TRBV7-9 and TRBJ2-2, with D unclear. This CDR3 comprises 10 residues. V was trimmed by 5 bases and J by 9 bases, leaving 4 bases between them. The germline V gene encodes CDR1 SEHNR and CDR2 FQNEAQ (reference sequence). The CDR3 region is CASSPRELFF. DNA for the CDR3: TGTGCCAGCAGCCCCAGGGAGCTGTTTTTT.

The V and J genes are TRBV2 and TRBJ1-6; possibly TRBD1 for D (6 bases). Trimming pared 6 bases from V and 2 bases from J, leaving 11 bases between. This CDR3 is built from 15 residues. The V gene's germline CDR1 is SNHLY and CDR2 FYNNEI. CDR3 amino acids: CASRLDRTYNSPLHF. CDR3 in DNA: TGTGCCAGCAGGTTGGACAGAACCTATAATTCACCCCTCCACTTT. The full variable domain, rest sourced from reference TRBV2 and TRBJ1-6, is EPEVTQTPSHQVTQMGQEVILRCVPISNHLYFYWYRQILGQKVEFLVSFYNNEISEKSEIFDDQFSVERPDGSNFTLKIRSTKLEDSAMYFCASRLDRTYNSPLHFGNGTRLTVT.

This sequence joins TRBV19 and TRBJ2-5, with D perhaps matching TRBD1 (6 bases). The CDR3 extends over 13 amino acids. Trimming left V 4 bases short and J 2 bases short, with 8 bases between. Germline CDR1 and CDR2: LNHDA and SQIVND (reference sequence). The CDR3 sequence: CASSRTVQETQYF. The CDR3 DNA follows: TGTGCCAGTAGTAGGACAGTACAAGAGACCCAGTACTTC.

The chain links TRBV28 to TRBJ2-7, with TRBD1 matching over 9 bases. Germline V gives CDR1 MDHEN, CDR2 SYDVKM. This CDR3 comprises 13 residues. The junction had 0 bases not matched to a gene; V was cut back by 3 bases and J by 3 bases. The CDR3 is CASSLTGGYEQYF. The CDR3 region has the DNA TGTGCCAGCAGTTTGACAGGGGGCTACGAGCAGTACTTC.

The chain joins TRBV2 to TRBJ1-2, with TRBD1 as a possible D gene (6 bases). Trimming removed 5 bases from V and 14 bases from J, with 24 bases in between. The CDR3 loop spans 14 amino acids. Germline-derived CDR1 and CDR2 are SNHLY and FYNNEI. The CDR3 DNA is TGTGCCAGCAGTCCCTGGACAGCCAGAATAATTTTGACCTTC. Translated: CASSPWTARIILTF.

The chain recombines TRBV12-3 or TRBV12-4 with TRBJ2-7; 9 positions match TRBD1. The length of the CDR3 is 14 residues. The junction had 5 bases not matched to a gene; V was cut back by 5 bases and J by 3 bases. The CDR3 loop is CASSPGTGYYEQYF. The CDR3 DNA reads as TGTGCCAGCAGTCCCGGGACAGGGTACTACGAGCAGTACTTC.

By share, this clonotype counts as medium-sized. The chain couples TRBV7-6 to TRBJ2-1; no definite D call. The CDR3 has 15 amino acids. The V and J ends lost 5 bases and 0 bases respectively, with 11 bases between them. CDR1 is SGHVS, CDR2 FNYEAQ, per germline. The CDR3 sequence is CASSLSYGSYNEQFF. The CDR3 region has the DNA TGTGCCAGCAGCCTGTCTTATGGCTCCTACAATGAGCAGTTCTTC.

At least ten counts were recorded for this clonotype. CDR3 amino acids: CATSDSHLTSGRGETQYF. The CDR3 DNA reads as TGTGCCACCAGTGATTCCCATCTGACTAGCGGGAGAGGGGAGACCCAGTACTTC. The genes are TRBV24-1 and TRBJ2-5; TRBD2 aligns across 12 bases. CDR1 and CDR2 from the germline V gene are KGHDR and SFDVKD. J lost 5 bases, V lost 2 bases, and 11 bases had no gene match. The CDR3 sequence is 18 residues long.

There are many counts of this clonotype. This chain uses TRBV5-1 with TRBJ1-4; possibly TRBD1 for D (5 bases). This CDR3 is 14 amino acids long. Germline V lookup: CDR1 SGHRS, CDR2 YFSETQ. The V gene lost 4 bases and the J gene lost 6 bases, with 13 bases spanning the gap. CDR3 sequence (DNA): TGCGCCAGCAGCCCATGGGGGGGTGATGAAAAACTGTTTTTT. Translated: CASSPWGGDEKLFF. The full variable domain, with the rest looked up from reference TRBV5-1 and TRBJ1-4, is KAGVTQTPRYLIKTRGQQVTLSCSPISGHRSVSWYQQTPGQGLQFLFEYFSETQRNKGNFPGRFSGRQFSNSRSEMNVSTLELGDSALYLCASSPWGGDEKLFFGSGTQLSVL.

This clonotype was seen ten or more times. The rearrangement joins TRBV5-1 to TRBJ1-2, with D uncertain. The CDR3 covers 16 residues. V was trimmed by 0 bases and J by 3 bases, leaving 15 bases between them. CDR1 SGHRS and CDR2 YFSETQ come from the germline V gene. Written as DNA, the CDR3 is TGCGCCAGCAGCTTGGTCCCGAATGGCCCGGACTATGGCTACACCTTC. Its protein is CASSLVPNGPDYGYTF.